Presented here are 6 T cell receptor beta chains from one specimen sequenced in a study of Graves' ophthalmopathy and Graves' hyperthyroidism (dated by TCRdb to between 2017 and 2018). The reads were generated on an Illumina HiSeq 2000. For repertoire sequencing, TCR beta CDR3 regions were amplified from RNA transcripts. The first round of RT-PCR was done with HTBI primers and the Qiagen OneStep RT-PCR kit, and was followed by a second round of multiplex PCR, then size selection and purification. TCRdb ran its own pipeline on the public reads, namely fastp trimming at Q25 and MiXCR clone calling, and kept in-frame beta chains. Each CDR3 protein gets just one entry, which takes the most common genes and DNA from the rows behind it. This sample has 350,000 to 450,000 distinct CDR3 sequences in its table, and 21% of those were observed once. The ten biggest clones cover more than 2.5% of the sample.

The sequenced sample consisted of peripheral blood. All receptors come from a young woman with stable Graves' hyperthyroidism. Donor details come from another sample of the same person, matched by shared clones.

This clonotype was recorded at least ten times. This rearrangement joins TRBV20-1 to TRBJ2-7; D is unresolved. The CDR3 is 16 amino acids. The germline gives CDR1 DFQATT, CDR2 SNEGSKA (reference sequence). Trimming stripped 3 bases from V and 2 bases from J, with 20 bases between. CDR3 amino acids: CSAREKKGRAAYEQYF. The CDR3, as DNA: TGCAGTGCTAGGGAAAAAAAGGGCCGGGCCGCCTACGAGCAGTACTTC.

The chain has TRBV5-1 and TRBJ1-1; TRBD1 agrees at 9 bases. Germline loops: CDR1 SGHRS, CDR2 YFSETQ. The CDR3 extends over 14 amino acids. Germline trimming cut 4 bases from V and 5 bases from J; bases unmatched to any gene: 6. CDR3 nucleotides: TGCGCCAGCAGCGGCCAACAGGGGGCAACTGAAGCTTTCTTT. This sequence encodes CASSGQQGATEAFF.

The chain joins TRBV19 to TRBJ1-2; D possibly corresponds to TRBD1 (5 bases). CDR3 length: 15 amino acids. Trimming removed 6 bases from V and 4 bases from J, with 18 bases in between. Germline CDR1 reads LNHDA; CDR2 reads SQIVND (reference sequence). The CDR3 region is CASSSGARVIYGYTF. The CDR3 DNA follows: TGTGCCAGTAGCTCTGGGGCCAGGGTGATCTATGGCTACACCTTC. Full variable domain (missing parts from reference TRBV19 and TRBJ1-2): DGGITQSPKYLFRKEGQNVTLSCEQNLNHDAMYWYRQDPGQGLRLIYYSQIVNDFQKGDIAEGYSVSREKKESFPLTVTSAQKNPTAFYLCASSSGARVIYGYTFGSGTRLTVV.

The rearrangement links TRBV5-1 to TRBJ2-7; maybe TRBD2 (5 bases). The CDR3 is 13 amino acids. V lost 5 bases and J lost 6, with 15 bases in between. Germline CDR1 reads SGHRS; CDR2 reads YFSETQ. The CDR3 DNA reads TGCGCCAGCAGACTGGCGGGTGGTAGCGAGCAGTACTTC. This sequence encodes CASRLAGGSEQYF.

This clonotype was observed at least ten times. The chain employs TRBV18 and TRBJ2-2; D is undetermined. This CDR3 region has 14 residues. From germline, CDR1 is KGHSH and CDR2 LQKENI. Trimming left V 3 bases short and J 2 bases short, with 7 bases between. This chain's CDR3 is CASSPYSNTGELFF. The CDR3 DNA sequence: TGTGCCAGCTCACCGTACAGTAACACCGGGGAGCTGTTTTTT.

The chain couples TRBV19 to TRBJ1-1; the D gene is possibly TRBD1 (6 bases). Trimming took 8 bases from V and 5 from J, leaving 15 bases between them. The CDR3 length is 13 residues. CDR1 LNHDA and CDR2 SQIVND come from the germline V gene (reference sequence). The CDR3 is CASGTRGRTEAFF. As DNA, the CDR3 is TGTGCCAGTGGGACAAGGGGTCGGACTGAAGCTTTCTTT.